This entry features one T cell receptor beta chain sequence. Its antigen target is currently unknown. Base quality data are lacking; no much larger clone is found one base away. Each collaborating institution followed its own protocols to collect whole blood in K2EDTA tubes. For TCRbeta analysis, collaborator samples were shipped as frozen whole blood, as isolated PBMCs, or as DNA extracted from either sample type. These data belong to a study of blood T cell repertoires in COVID-19 (dated by TCRdb to the early 2020s). About the investigation overall: Samples covering the acute and convalescent phases of COVID-19 were provided by collaborators in the United States, Italy and Spain. The material from the prospective study consisted of cDNA or gDNA derived from T cells, B-cell-depleted T cells, or PBMCs. Where available, HLA class I and class II types were taken from metadata supplied by the sample provider and were not determined by assay-based typing. The repertoires were released in a freely available public database meant as a resource for research on the immune response to SARS-CoV-2. Samples came from the ongoing ImmuneRACE study (first 160 participants) plus 1,254 subjects from 6 global collaborators. The dataset comprised deeply sampled blood TCRbeta repertoires from subjects exposed to, actively infected with, or recovered from COVID-19. Nearly every sample came with metadata listing a de-identified subject ID, COVID-19 status, age in years and sex.

What the work shows at the level of the full study, not this receptor alone: Clinical and demographic metadata were provided uncurated, with the amount varying by source and participant.

Trimming takes 5 bases off V and 0 bases off J; junction bases not matched to a gene: 5. The CDR3 contains 15 residues, cysteine and phenylalanine counted. CDR3 DNA is the only sequence kept; it has 45 bases, read in frame from the first base. From a lookup of the germline V gene, CDR1 and CDR2 are MDHEN and SYDVKM. The immunoSEQ Assay, a bias-controlled multiplex PCR, was used to amplify TCRbeta CDR3 regions from genomic DNA. On the authors' methods: Within the assay, amplification of reference gene primers was used to estimate how many nucleated cells each sample contained. To quantify the absolute abundance of each unique TCRbeta CDR3 rearrangement, sequence reads were collapsed and filtered. For each sample, productive Simpson clonality was calculated by taking the square root of Simpson's diversity index across productive rearrangements. TCRdb provides this immuneACCESS table in a form limited to in-frame rearrangements. Some clones are lacking; in checked studies, under half of them reflect an unresolved V gene, and why the rest are absent is not known. V and J calls and clone size are given by that table; D and trimming were obtained from the DNA. The sample yields 25,000 to 35,000 clones; 91% were counted once. The top ten clones comprise 9.9% of the sample.

The origin of this receptor is a human donor with active COVID-19. The donor label of this sample is uncertain. The sequencing sample was made of peripheral blood. The V gene is TRBV28 and the J gene is TRBJ2-5; 8 of the junction bases match TRBD1. The DNA is as follows: TGTGCCAGCAGTCCCGGGACAGGTCACCAAGAGACCCAGTACTTC. It encodes CASSPGTGHQETQYF.